The next 2 T cell receptor beta chains were all read from a single sample in a study of T cell responses to AZD1222 COVID-19 vaccine. Sequenced by immunoSEQ multiplex PCR; TCRdb stores in-frame clones only, minus some. The sample consists of roughly 130,000 clones, roughly 90% of them appearing once. Sequencing was performed on peripheral blood, taken on day 0 of AZD1222 vaccination. The receptors were sampled from an adult in good health.

The gene calls are TRBV18 and TRBJ1-1; the D is unclear. CDR3 length: 13 residues. Trimming left V 8 bases short and J 1 base short, with 11 bases between. Per the germline V gene, CDR1 is KGHSH and CDR2 is LQKENI. The CDR3 protein is CASLRTRNTEAFF. CDR3 DNA sequence: TGTGCCAGCCTAAGAACTAGGAACACTGAAGCTTTCTTT.

The chain combines TRBV4-1 with TRBJ2-7; D remains unclear. V was trimmed by 2 bases and J by 3 bases, leaving 8 bases between them. Germline assignment: CDR1 MGHRA and CDR2 YSYEKL. The CDR3 has 13 amino acids. The CDR3 bases are TGCGCCAGCAGCCAAATACTCCTCTACGAGCAGTACTTC. This encodes CASSQILLYEQYF.